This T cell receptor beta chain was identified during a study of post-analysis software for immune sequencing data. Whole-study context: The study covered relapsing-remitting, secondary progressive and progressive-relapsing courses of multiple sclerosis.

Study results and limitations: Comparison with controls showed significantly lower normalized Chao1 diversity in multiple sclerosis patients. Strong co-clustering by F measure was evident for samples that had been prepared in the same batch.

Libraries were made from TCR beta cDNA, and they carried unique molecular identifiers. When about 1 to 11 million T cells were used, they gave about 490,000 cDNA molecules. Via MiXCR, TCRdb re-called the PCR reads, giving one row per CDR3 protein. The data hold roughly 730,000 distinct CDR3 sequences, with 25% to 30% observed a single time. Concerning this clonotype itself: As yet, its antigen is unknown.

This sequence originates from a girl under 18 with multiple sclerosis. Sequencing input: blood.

The CDR3 is CASSYSGTASTDTQYF. In DNA form, the CDR3 reads TGTGCCAGCAGTTACTCCGGGACAGCGTCCACAGATACGCAGTATTTT. The chain links TRBV6-5 to TRBJ2-3, with 7 nucleotides matching TRBD1. The V and J ends lost 0 bases and 2 bases, in that order; junction bases with no gene match: 5. The CDR3 totals 16 residues. CDR1 MNHEY and CDR2 SVGAGI come from the germline V gene.